These 30 T cell receptor beta chains share one sample of origin, sequenced in a study of siplizumab effects on memory and regulatory T cells. TCRdb keeps only in-frame clones here, not all; method: immunoSEQ multiplex PCR. This sample has 100,000 or so clones; around 94% occur once, and the top ten carry 1% to 1.5%. Sequenced input: non-Treg CD4+ T cells sorted from blood. These receptors all stem from a human donor in good health.

This rearrangement joins TRBV5-5 to TRBJ2-6, with D hard to call. This CDR3 spans 18 amino acids. Germline V gene sequence: CDR1 SGHKS, CDR2 YYEKEE (reference sequence). Trimming took 4 bases from V and 1 from J, leaving 18 bases between them. The CDR3 nucleotides are TGTGCCAGCAGCATCGCAGTGGGCCTTATTTCTGGGGCCAACGTCCTGACTTTC. Its translation is CASSIAVGLISGANVLTF.

The chain recombines TRBV25-1 with TRBJ2-3, with D unclear. V lost 2 bases to trimming and J lost 0 bases, with 9 bases between them. This CDR3 has 15 residues. The germline gives CDR1 MGHDK, CDR2 SYGVNS. The CDR3 nucleotides read TGTGCCAGCAGTGAAGACTTACTTAGCACAGATACGCAGTATTTT. Its translation is CASSEDLLSTDTQYF.

For the CDR3, the DNA is TGTGCCAGCAGTTTCCCAGGGCAGGTTTATCAGCCCCAGCATTTT. Its protein is CASSFPGQVYQPQHF. The gene calls are TRBV28 and TRBJ1-5; D might be TRBD1 (5 bases). The CDR3 consists of 15 residues. Germline V gene lookup returns CDR1 MDHEN and CDR2 SYDVKM. Trimming shortened V by 3 bases and J by 5 bases, and 14 bases separated the two germline ends.

The V and J genes are TRBV20-1 and TRBJ2-7, with D perhaps TRBD2 (6 bases). Germline CDR1 DFQATT, CDR2 SNEGSKA (reference sequence). V lost 7 bases, J lost 12 bases, and 19 bases lay in between. The CDR3 totals 11 residues. In nucleotides, the CDR3 is TGCAGTGTGGGGGAGGAGCGAATGATGTACTTC. Protein product: CSVGEERMMYF.

The rearrangement uses TRBV5-1 and TRBJ2-7, with 11 bases aligning to TRBD2. V shed 4 bases and J 3 bases; nucleotides not matched to a gene: 9. Germline V gives CDR1 SGHRS, CDR2 YFSETQ. The CDR3 length is 16 residues. DNA for the CDR3: TGCGCCAGCAGCCCACCACAGACTAGCGGGATCTACGAGCAGTACTTC. Its translation is CASSPPQTSGIYEQYF.

This chain links TRBV5-1 with TRBJ2-2, with 12 bases lining up with TRBD2. This CDR3 contains 20 residues. The ends lost 9 bases at V and 3 bases at J; junction bases unmatched: 21. Germline CDR1 SGHRS, CDR2 YFSETQ. CDR3 DNA sequence: TGCGCCACCACTCCCCGGGACGCCCTAGCGGGAGGGCCGTACACCGGGGAGCTGTTTTTT. The encoded protein is CATTPRDALAGGPYTGELFF.

J is TRBJ2-4 and V is TRBV5-8, with 10 bases that match TRBD1. CDR3 length: 14 amino acids. Germline CDR1 is SGHTS and CDR2 is YDEGEE. Germline trimming cut 7 bases from V and 7 bases from J; bases unmatched to any gene: 8. The CDR3 reads CASGPGQGTNIQYF. The CDR3 DNA follows: TGTGCCAGCGGCCCGGGACAGGGGACCAACATTCAGTACTTC. Based on the CDR3 plus reference TRBV5-8 and TRBJ2-4, the full variable domain is EAGVTQSPTHLIKTRGQQATLRCSPISGHTSVYWYQQALGLGLQFLLWYDEGEERNRGNFPPRFSGRQFPNYSSELNVNALELEDSALYLCASGPGQGTNIQYFGAGTRLSVL.

This sequence joins TRBV2 and TRBJ2-7; TRBD2 matches at 8 bases. CDR3 length equals 14 residues. V was pared by 4 bases and J by 7 bases, with 9 bases of the junction left unmatched. Germline V CDR1 and CDR2: SNHLY, FYNNEI. This CDR3 is CASSASGGPGEQYF. CDR3 nucleotide sequence: TGTGCCAGCAGTGCGTCGGGAGGGCCAGGTGAGCAGTACTTC.

The rearrangement links TRBV28 to TRBJ2-4, with TRBD2 matching over 15 bases. CDR1 and CDR2 (germline): MDHEN, SYDVKM. CDR3 length: 16 amino acids. J gave up 7 bases and V 5 bases, and 6 bases lay outside the gene matches. The CDR3: CASSHGTSGRRNIQYF. The CDR3 DNA reads as TGTGCCAGCAGTCATGGGACTAGCGGGAGGAGGAACATTCAGTACTTC. Together with reference TRBV28 and TRBJ2-4, the CDR3 gives the full variable domain: DVKVTQSSRYLVKRTGEKVFLECVQDMDHENMFWYRQDPGLGLRLIYFSYDVKMKEKGDIPEGYSVSREKKERFSLILESASTNQTSMYLCASSHGTSGRRNIQYFGAGTRLSVL.

The rearrangement joins TRBV30 to TRBJ2-5, with D possibly being TRBD1 or TRBD2 (6 bases each). V was pared by 1 base and J by 6 bases, with 12 bases between. The germline V gene encodes CDR1 GTSNPN and CDR2 SVGIG (reference sequence). This CDR3 is built from 13 residues. The CDR3 nucleotides are TGTGCCTGGAGTGGGAGGGGGAAGAAGACCCAGTACTTC. This encodes CAWSGRGKKTQYF.

V usage is TRBV27 and J usage is TRBJ2-1; D perhaps matches TRBD2 (6 bases). Germline V gene sequence: CDR1 MNHEY, CDR2 SMNVEV (reference sequence). This CDR3 is built from 15 residues. Deletions cut 8 bases from V and 3 bases from J, with 17 bases between. This CDR3 reads CASGGLARLYNEQFF. CDR3 DNA sequence: TGTGCCAGCGGCGGGCTAGCGAGACTCTACAATGAGCAGTTCTTC.

This chain connects TRBV7-6 to TRBJ2-3; weak D call: TRBD2 (5 bases). The CDR3 spans 15 residues. V was cut by 1 base and J by 0 bases, with 8 bases left in between. Per germline, CDR1 SGHVS and CDR2 FNYEAQ. CDR3 sequence: CASSLDGGSTDTQYF. The CDR3 region has the DNA TGTGCCAGCAGCTTAGATGGCGGGAGCACAGATACGCAGTATTTT.

The chain recombines TRBV6-5 with TRBJ1-1; a weak D match, TRBD1 (5 bases). Trimming took 10 bases from V and 0 from J, leaving 9 bases between them. This CDR3 comprises 12 residues. Germline V gene lookup returns CDR1 MNHEY and CDR2 SVGAGI. The CDR3 here is CATGLMNTEAFF. The DNA for the CDR3 is TGTGCCACGGGGCTCATGAACACTGAAGCTTTCTTT.

The J gene is TRBJ2-1, the V gene TRBV30; possible D gene TRBD1, 5 bases. Deletions cut 6 bases from V and 4 bases from J, with 7 bases between. In germline, CDR1 is GTSNPN, CDR2 SVGIG (reference sequence). This CDR3 is 11 amino acids long. The CDR3, as DNA: TGTGCCTGCAGGGAATACAATGAGCAGTTCTTC. Its protein is CACREYNEQFF.

The V call is TRBV9, the J call TRBJ2-3; no reliable D call. Trimming shortened V by 0 bases and J by 6 bases, and 17 bases separated the two germline ends. The CDR3 is 16 amino acids. CDR1 is SGDLS, CDR2 YYNGEE, per germline. The chain's CDR3 is CASSVDESPRTDTQYF. CDR3 sequence (DNA): TGTGCCAGCAGCGTAGATGAAAGTCCTAGGACGGATACGCAGTATTTT.

This chain uses TRBV5-1 with TRBJ1-5; D not certain. Germline values: CDR1 SGHRS, CDR2 YFSETQ. The V gene lost 1 base and the J gene lost 5 bases, with 10 bases spanning the gap. CDR3 length equals 14 residues. The CDR3 loop reads CASSLRLGDQPQHF. The DNA of the CDR3 is TGCGCCAGCAGCTTGAGACTTGGGGATCAGCCCCAGCATTTT.

The genes are TRBV6-5 and TRBJ2-1; 11 bases agree with TRBD1. CDR1 and CDR2 (germline): MNHEY, SVGAGI. This CDR3 is built from 15 residues. With V trimmed by 6 bases and J by 6 bases, 7 bases remained unmatched. CDR3 residues: CASSKDRGRPNEQFF. CDR3 in DNA: TGTGCCAGCAGCAAGGACAGGGGGCGGCCCAATGAGCAGTTCTTC.

The chain couples TRBV29-1 to TRBJ1-1; possibly TRBD1 for D (5 bases). This CDR3 region has 11 residues. Deletions cut 4 bases from V and 11 bases from J, with 14 bases between. Germline CDR1 is SQVTM and CDR2 is ANQGSEA. The CDR3, as DNA: TGCAGCGTTGTTCACGGGACGGGGGCTTTCTTT. Translation: CSVVHGTGAFF.

The chain combines TRBV28 with TRBJ1-5; D is undetermined. This CDR3 comprises 13 residues. The germline V gene encodes CDR1 MDHEN and CDR2 SYDVKM. The V end lost 4 bases, the J end lost 2 bases, and 6 bases lay between the germline ends. This CDR3 reads CASSYQGNQPQHF. The DNA of the CDR3 is TGTGCCAGCAGTTACCAGGGCAATCAGCCCCAGCATTTT.

This chain uses TRBV6-5 with TRBJ2-5; weak D call: TRBD2 (5 bases). The V end lost 5 bases, the J end lost 3 bases, and 10 bases lay between the germline ends. The CDR3 length is 13 residues. Germline V CDR1 and CDR2: MNHEY, SVGAGI. CDR3 DNA sequence: TGTGCCAGCAGTCGCCGGAGGAAAGAGACCCAGTACTTC. Translation: CASSRRRKETQYF.

V is TRBV6-6 and J is TRBJ2-1, with 9 bases lining up with TRBD1. J gave up 15 bases and V 2 bases, and 8 bases lay outside the gene matches. This CDR3 is 13 amino acids long. Germline CDR1 MNHNY, CDR2 SVGAGI (reference sequence). The CDR3 nucleotides are TGTGCCAGCAGTTACATCCGGGACAGGGACCCGTTCTTC. Protein product: CASSYIRDRDPFF.

The rearrangement joins TRBV7-8 to TRBJ2-2, with a possible D match to TRBD1 (5 bases). The CDR3 consists of 15 residues. In germline, CDR1 is SGHVS, CDR2 FQNEAQ. V was clipped by 4 bases and J by 3 bases, with 12 bases between them. CDR3 in amino acids: CASSSLAGYTGELFF. Written as DNA, the CDR3 is TGTGCCAGCAGCTCCCTGGCAGGGTACACCGGGGAGCTGTTTTTT.

The chain links TRBV27 to TRBJ1-6, with D unclear. CDR1 MNHEY and CDR2 SMNVEV come from the germline V gene (reference sequence). The CDR3 consists of 14 residues. With 6 bases removed from V and 9 bases from J, the gap between germline ends came to 15 bases. CDR3 bases: TGTGCCAGCAGGGACGGGAGGGTCGGTTCACCCCTCCACTTT. It translates to CASRDGRVGSPLHF.

J is TRBJ1-2 and V is TRBV19; weak D call: TRBD1 (6 bases). The CDR3 extends over 14 amino acids. Trimming left V 3 bases short and J 4 bases short, with 12 bases between. Germline V gene sequence: CDR1 LNHDA, CDR2 SQIVND (reference sequence). CDR3 protein: CASSIAGVSYGYTF. CDR3 sequence (DNA): TGTGCCAGTAGTATCGCAGGGGTGAGCTATGGCTACACCTTC.

V gene TRBV6-6 combines with J gene TRBJ2-2; D ambiguous. This CDR3 is built from 13 residues. Germline CDR1 reads MNHNY; CDR2 reads SVGAGI (reference sequence). Deletions cut 5 bases from V and 0 bases from J, with 4 bases between. The CDR3 loop is CASSQSNTGELFF. CDR3 nucleotides: TGTGCCAGCAGTCAATCGAACACCGGGGAGCTGTTTTTT.

The V and J genes are TRBV27 and TRBJ1-5; D gene unclear. With 1 base removed from V and 0 bases from J, the gap between germline ends came to 7 bases. CDR1 and CDR2 (germline): MNHEY, SMNVEV (reference sequence). The CDR3 is 15 amino acids. The CDR3 nucleotides read TGTGCCAGCAGTTTATTTTGGGGTAGCAATCAGCCCCAGCATTTT. Protein product: CASSLFWGSNQPQHF.

This chain links TRBV5-1 with TRBJ2-5; 10 bases are a match to TRBD2. Germline CDR1 is SGHRS and CDR2 is YFSETQ. The CDR3 is 14 residues long. Losses at the gene ends were 9 bases for V and 2 bases for J; bases not matched to a gene: 7. The DNA for the CDR3 is TGCGCCACCAGGACTAGCGGAAAACAAGAGACCCAGTACTTC. It specifies CATRTSGKQETQYF.

This chain connects TRBV5-6 to TRBJ1-3; 7 bases are shared with TRBD1. With V trimmed by 0 bases and J by 4 bases, 7 bases remained unmatched. This CDR3 contains 16 residues. Germline V gene data show CDR1 as SGHDT and CDR2 as YYEEEE. CDR3: CASSLVEGALGNTIYF. The CDR3 DNA follows: TGTGCCAGCAGCTTGGTGGAGGGGGCGCTCGGAAACACCATATATTTT.

The chain has TRBV4-1 and TRBJ2-3, with 9 bases aligning to TRBD2. V shed 2 bases and J 8 bases; nucleotides not matched to a gene: 11. Germline CDR1 and CDR2: MGHRA and YSYEKL. The CDR3 sequence is 16 residues long. CDR3 sequence (DNA): TGCGCCAGCAGCCAATCCGGGACTAGCATTCCGGGTACGCAGTATTTT. This gives the protein CASSQSGTSIPGTQYF.

This clone was counted once. The chain is built from TRBV5-5 and TRBJ1-2; possibly TRBD1 for D (5 bases). The CDR3 is 12 residues long. Trimming took off 2 bases at V and 6 bases at J, with 8 bases between the two ends. CDR1 SGHKS and CDR2 YYEKEE come from the germline V gene (reference sequence). Here the CDR3 DNA reads TGTGCCAGCAGCTTCTCAGGGAATGGCTACACCTTC. Translating it yields CASSFSGNGYTF. Variable domain in full (rest from reference TRBV5-5 and TRBJ1-2): DAGVTQSPTHLIKTRGQQVTLRCSPISGHKSVSWYQQVLGQGPQFIFQYYEKEERGRGNFPDRFSARQFPNYSSELNVNALLLGDSALYLCASSFSGNGYTFGSGTRLTVV.